The 3 T cell receptor beta chains below come from one sample, sequenced in a study of T-cell reconstitution after alpha-beta-depleted transplantation in children. Library preparation (for TCRbeta) was performed with unique molecular identifiers. TCRdb itself ran the PCR reads through MiXCR, one entry per CDR3 protein. The sample carries some 350,000 distinct CDR3 sequences, roughly 15% recorded once. The source material was PBMCs, mostly from graft donor cells, sampled 360 days after TCRalphabeta/CD19-depleted stem cell transplant. These receptors originate from a male patient aged 2 to 9 who had a stem cell transplant for acute lymphoblastic leukemia, so the T cells may come from the graft donor.

The rearrangement links TRBV6-2 or TRBV6-3 to TRBJ2-7; tentatively, D is TRBD1 (6 bases). Germline CDR1 is MNHEY and CDR2 is SVGEGT. The V end lost 5 bases, the J end lost 2 bases, and 16 bases lay between the germline ends. This CDR3 has 15 amino acids. The DNA for the CDR3 is TGTGCCAGCAGTGGTTACAGGGAGAGAACCTACGAGCAGTACTTC. Translating gives CASSGYRERTYEQYF.

This clonotype has just a few counts. The V and J genes are TRBV19 and TRBJ1-5; D is possibly TRBD1 (6 bases). The CDR3 is 15 residues long. In germline, CDR1 is LNHDA, CDR2 SQIVND (reference sequence). Trimming shortened V by 1 base and J by 7 bases, and 14 bases separated the two germline ends. The CDR3 loop reads CASSIVTGRRQPQHF. CDR3 coding DNA: TGTGCCAGTAGTATAGTTACAGGGAGGCGACAGCCCCAGCATTTT.

The rearrangement links TRBV12-3 or TRBV12-4 to TRBJ1-6; D perhaps matches TRBD1 (5 bases). The V end lost 4 bases, the J end lost 7 bases, and 17 bases lay between the germline ends. The CDR3 runs to 16 residues. The CDR3 sequence: CASSSPGAGGNSPLHF. DNA of the CDR3: TGTGCCAGCAGTTCCCCTGGGGCGGGTGGAAATTCACCCCTCCACTTT.